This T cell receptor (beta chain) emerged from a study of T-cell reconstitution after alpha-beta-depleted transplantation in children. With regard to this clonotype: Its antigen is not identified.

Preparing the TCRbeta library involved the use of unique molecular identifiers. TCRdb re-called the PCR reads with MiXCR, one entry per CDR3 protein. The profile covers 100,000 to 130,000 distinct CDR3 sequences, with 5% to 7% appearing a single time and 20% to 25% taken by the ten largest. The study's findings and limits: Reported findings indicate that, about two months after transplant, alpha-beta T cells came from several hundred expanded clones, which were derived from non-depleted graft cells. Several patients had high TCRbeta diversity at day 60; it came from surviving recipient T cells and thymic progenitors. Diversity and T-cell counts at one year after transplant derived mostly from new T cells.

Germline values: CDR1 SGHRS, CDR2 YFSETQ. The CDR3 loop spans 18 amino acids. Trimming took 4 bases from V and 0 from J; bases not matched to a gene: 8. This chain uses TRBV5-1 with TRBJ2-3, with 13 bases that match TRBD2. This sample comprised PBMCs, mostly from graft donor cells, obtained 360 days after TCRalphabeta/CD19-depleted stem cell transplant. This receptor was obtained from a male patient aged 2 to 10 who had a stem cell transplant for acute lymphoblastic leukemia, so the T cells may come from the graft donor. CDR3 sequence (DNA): TGCGCCAGCAGCCATTGGACTAGCGGGAGAGGAAGCACAGATACGCAGTATTTT. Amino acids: CASSHWTSGRGSTDTQYF.